Shown below are 21 T cell receptor beta chains from a single sample sequenced in a study of shared clonotypes between healthy human individuals. CD45RO-negative CD8 cells positively selected for CCR7 made up the naive population, which excluded terminally differentiated effector memory CD45RA+ cells. Assay: immunoSEQ multiplex PCR; the TCRdb copy retains only in-frame clones and omits some. The sample includes about 2.1 million clones, over 85% of them seen just once. Material: naive CD8+ T cells from PBMCs. The origin of the receptors is a young man in good health. Some clones in this sample may be carry-over from other donors' samples.

This clone was seen only once. V and J are TRBV5-6 and TRBJ2-7; 10 bases map to TRBD2. Looked up from germline, CDR1 is SGHDT and CDR2 is YYEEEE. With V trimmed by 4 bases and J by 2 bases, 12 bases remained unmatched. The CDR3 sequence is 17 residues long. The DNA for the CDR3 is TGTGCCAGCAGCGCAACCGGGACTAGCGCGATAACCTACGAGCAGTACTTC. Protein sequence: CASSATGTSAITYEQYF.

The chain carries TRBV19 and TRBJ2-5, with TRBD1 matching 10 bases. Per germline, CDR1 LNHDA and CDR2 SQIVND (reference sequence). CDR3 length equals 15 residues. V shed 3 bases, J shed 5 bases, and the junction held 6 bases outside the gene matches. CDR3 loop: CASSIPTGGLETQYF. DNA for the CDR3: TGTGCCAGTAGTATCCCGACAGGGGGCCTGGAGACCCAGTACTTC.

The chain carries TRBV6-1 and TRBJ1-4; unclear D gene. Germline V CDR1 and CDR2: MNHNS, SASEGT. CDR3 length: 14 residues. Trimming stripped 2 bases from V and 4 bases from J, with 8 bases between. The CDR3 DNA reads as TGTGCCAGCAGTGAACCGGCAGTTAATGAAAAACTGTTTTTT. Translated: CASSEPAVNEKLFF.

The J gene is TRBJ2-7, the V gene TRBV27; D is tentatively TRBD1 or TRBD2 (5 bases each). CDR3 length equals 16 residues. Trimming took off 5 bases at V and 0 bases at J, with 17 bases between the two ends. The germline V gene encodes CDR1 MNHEY and CDR2 SMNVEV (reference sequence). CDR3 sequence (DNA): TGTGCCAGCAGTCCTCTGGGGACGTTCAGCTCCTACGAGCAGTACTTC. Protein sequence: CASSPLGTFSSYEQYF.

This chain links TRBV5-1 with TRBJ2-2; D is perhaps TRBD2 (5 bases). V was shortened by 0 bases and J by 2 bases, with 14 bases between the two germline ends. The CDR3 sequence is 17 residues long. Germline V gene lookup returns CDR1 SGHRS and CDR2 YFSETQ. This CDR3 is CASSLDGGRLNTGELFF. The CDR3 nucleotides read TGCGCCAGCAGCTTGGATGGAGGCAGGCTCAACACCGGGGAGCTGTTTTTT.

The chain carries TRBV9 and TRBJ2-3, with TRBD2 identical over 13 bases. With 4 bases clipped from V and 4 bases from J, the junction kept 6 bases outside the gene matches. There are 16 residues in the CDR3. From germline, CDR1 is SGDLS and CDR2 YYNGEE. The CDR3 protein is CASSHRTSGGADTQYF. CDR3 coding DNA: TGTGCCAGCAGCCATAGGACTAGCGGGGGCGCAGATACGCAGTATTTT. The variable domain in full, completed from reference TRBV9 and TRBJ2-3, reads DSGVTQTPKHLITATGQRVTLRCSPRSGDLSVYWYQQSLDQGLQFLIQYYNGEERAKGNILERFSAQQFPDLHSELNLSSLELGDSALYFCASSHRTSGGADTQYFGPGTRLTVL.

This chain joins TRBV7-3 and TRBJ2-1, with 10 nucleotides matching TRBD2. This CDR3 is 15 amino acids long. CDR1 and CDR2 from the germline V gene are SGHTA and FQGTGA. The V gene end was trimmed by 4 bases and the J gene end by 8 bases; junction bases not matched to a gene: 8. Here the CDR3 reads CASSSTSGIGDEQFF. The CDR3 coding sequence is TGTGCCAGCAGCTCAACTAGCGGGATTGGGGATGAGCAGTTCTTC.

This clone has only one observation. The chain carries TRBV7-9 and TRBJ2-7; D not certain. This CDR3 spans 15 amino acids. Germline CDR1 and CDR2: SEHNR and FQNEAQ (reference sequence). Between the trimmed V and J ends, which lost 5 bases and 4 bases, there was a span of 18 bases. The CDR3 nucleotides are TGTGCCAGCAGCACATCCGATCCAAAACCTTACGAGCAGTACTTC. Translating gives CASSTSDPKPYEQYF.

J is TRBJ2-7 and V is TRBV28, with TRBD2 matching 10 bases. J lost 3 bases, V lost 6 bases, and 23 bases had no gene match. This CDR3 region has 20 residues. Germline V CDR1 and CDR2: MDHEN, SYDVKM. The CDR3 reads CASRPTLQGITSGNLYEQYF. The CDR3 nucleotides read TGTGCCAGCAGACCCACCCTTCAGGGGATTACTAGCGGGAACCTCTACGAGCAGTACTTC.

The chain combines TRBV6-1 with TRBJ1-4; D unresolved. CDR3 length equals 16 residues. Trimming removed 2 bases from V and 0 bases from J, with 10 bases in between. Germline V gene lookup returns CDR1 MNHNS and CDR2 SASEGT. The CDR3, as DNA: TGTGCCAGCAGTGAATCGGCGTTACCAACTAATGAAAAACTGTTTTTT. This translates into CASSESALPTNEKLFF.

This chain links TRBV9 with TRBJ2-5; no definite D call. The CDR3 has 14 residues. V lost 0 bases and J lost 5, with 11 bases in between. CDR1 SGDLS and CDR2 YYNGEE come from the germline V gene. In nucleotides, the CDR3 is TGTGCCAGCAGCGTAGGGGCTCGCGTGGAGACCCAGTACTTC. Protein sequence: CASSVGARVETQYF.

The rearrangement joins TRBV14 to TRBJ1-2, with D unclear. The CDR3 has 14 residues. The V and J ends lost 3 bases and 1 base respectively, with 9 bases between them. CDR1 SGHDN and CDR2 FVKESK come from the germline V gene. CDR3 sequence: CASSQAHSNYGYTF. The CDR3 DNA sequence: TGTGCCAGCAGCCAGGCACACAGTAACTATGGCTACACCTTC.

Turning to this clone: Other DNA sequences from this sample encode an identical CDR3 as well. The chain links TRBV7-2 to TRBJ2-1, with D possibly being TRBD2 (6 bases). V lost 5 bases, J lost 4 bases, and 15 bases lay in between. Germline assignment: CDR1 SGHTA and CDR2 FQGNSA. This CDR3 spans 15 amino acids. The CDR3 nucleotides read TGTGCCAGCAGCCCCAGCGGAGGGGCTTACAATGAGCAGTTCTTC. This codes for CASSPSGGAYNEQFF.

This chain uses TRBV19 with TRBJ2-3; D ambiguous. The germline V gene has CDR1 LNHDA and CDR2 SQIVND (reference sequence). V gave up 4 bases and J gave up 4 bases, with 3 bases separating them. The CDR3 spans 11 residues. The CDR3 sequence: CASSNSDTQYF. In nucleotides, the CDR3 is TGTGCCAGTAGTAATTCAGATACGCAGTATTTT.

This chain's CDR3 is CASSFYFGERTDTQYF. The CDR3 DNA reads as TGCGCCAGCAGCTTTTACTTCGGGGAACGCACAGATACGCAGTATTTT. The V call is TRBV5-1, the J call TRBJ2-3; possibly TRBD2 for D (5 bases). Germline lookup yields CDR1 SGHRS and CDR2 YFSETQ. The CDR3 covers 16 residues. Trimming pared 2 bases from V and 1 base from J, leaving 14 bases between.

The rearrangement uses TRBV29-1 and TRBJ2-2; D remains unclear. The V end lost 7 bases, the J end lost 6 bases, and 12 bases lay between the germline ends. CDR1 is SQVTM and CDR2 is ANQGSEA in the germline V gene. This CDR3 is built from 12 residues. The CDR3 loop is CSGTLHSGELFF. CDR3 nucleotide sequence: TGCAGCGGGACCCTCCATTCCGGGGAGCTGTTTTTT.

This chain uses TRBV18 with TRBJ2-3, with D unclear. This CDR3 has 10 residues. Trimming took 2 bases from V and 11 from J, leaving 5 bases between them. Germline values: CDR1 KGHSH, CDR2 LQKENI. As DNA, the CDR3 is TGTGCCAGCTCACCAGAGAGGCAGTATTTT. Translated, it gives CASSPERQYF.

This chain uses TRBV5-8 with TRBJ2-1, with D uncertain. CDR3 size: 15 residues. The germline V and J ends were trimmed by 5 bases and 5 bases, with 17 bases remaining between them. CDR1 and CDR2 (germline): SGHTS, YDEGEE. CDR3 sequence: CASRSRALIHNEQFF. CDR3 nucleotides: TGTGCCAGCAGGAGCAGAGCACTAATCCACAATGAGCAGTTCTTC.

This rearrangement joins TRBV5-1 to TRBJ1-1, with 8 bases that match TRBD1. Germline CDR1 is SGHRS and CDR2 is YFSETQ. CDR3 size: 18 residues. The V gene end was trimmed by 0 bases and the J gene end by 1 base; junction bases not matched to a gene: 11. DNA for the CDR3: TGCGCCAGCAGCTTGGGTACGCCGGGACAGGAGAAGAACACTGAAGCTTTCTTT. As protein: CASSLGTPGQEKNTEAFF.

Of note for this clone: This specimen includes other DNA sequences encoding the same CDR3. This sequence joins TRBV27 and TRBJ1-4, with D possibly TRBD1 on 6 matching bases. Germline V gene lookup returns CDR1 MNHEY and CDR2 SMNVEV (reference sequence). The V gene lost 3 bases and the J gene lost 3 bases, with 8 bases spanning the gap. The CDR3 consists of 14 residues. The CDR3 DNA sequence: TGTGCCAGCAGTTTTACAGGGTCTAATGAAAAACTGTTTTTT. As protein: CASSFTGSNEKLFF.

This clone is a singleton in its sample. This chain links TRBV5-4 with TRBJ1-2; unclear D gene. Germline V gives CDR1 SGHNT, CDR2 YYREEE (reference sequence). V shed 4 bases and J shed 3 bases, with 13 bases lying between them. This CDR3 spans 14 amino acids. CDR3 in amino acids: CASSLITVDYGYTF. As DNA, the CDR3 is TGTGCCAGCAGCCTGATTACGGTGGACTATGGCTACACCTTC.